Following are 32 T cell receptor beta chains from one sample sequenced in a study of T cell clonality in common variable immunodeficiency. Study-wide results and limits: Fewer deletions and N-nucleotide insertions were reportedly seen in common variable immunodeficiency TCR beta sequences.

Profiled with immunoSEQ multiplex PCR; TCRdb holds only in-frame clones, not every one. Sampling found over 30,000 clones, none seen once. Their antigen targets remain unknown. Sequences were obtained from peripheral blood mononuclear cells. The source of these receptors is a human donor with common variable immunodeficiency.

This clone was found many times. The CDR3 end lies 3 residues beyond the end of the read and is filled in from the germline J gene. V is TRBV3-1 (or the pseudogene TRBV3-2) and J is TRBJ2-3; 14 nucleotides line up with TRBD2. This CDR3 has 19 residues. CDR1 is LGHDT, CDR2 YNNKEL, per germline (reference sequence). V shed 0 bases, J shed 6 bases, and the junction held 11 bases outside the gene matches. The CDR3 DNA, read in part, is TGTGCCAGCAGCCAAGACATTTCCGGGACTAGCGGGAGATCGGATACG. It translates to CASSQDISGTSGRSDT. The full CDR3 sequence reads CASSQDISGTSGRSDTQYF.

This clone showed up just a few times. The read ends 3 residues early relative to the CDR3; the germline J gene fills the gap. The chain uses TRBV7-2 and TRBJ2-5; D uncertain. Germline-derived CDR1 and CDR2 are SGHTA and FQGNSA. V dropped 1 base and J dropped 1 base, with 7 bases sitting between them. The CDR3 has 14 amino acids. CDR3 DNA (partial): TGTGCCAGCAGCTTAGATGGTAGCCAAGAGACC. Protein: CASSLDGSQET. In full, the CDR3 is CASSLDGSQETQYF.

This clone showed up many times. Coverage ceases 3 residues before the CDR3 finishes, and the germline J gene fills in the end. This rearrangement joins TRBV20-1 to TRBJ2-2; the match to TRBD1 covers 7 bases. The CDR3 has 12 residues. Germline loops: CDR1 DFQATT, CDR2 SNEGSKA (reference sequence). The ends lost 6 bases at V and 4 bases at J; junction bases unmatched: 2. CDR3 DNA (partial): TGCAGTGCCGCAGGGGGCACCGGGGAG. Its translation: CSAAGGTGE. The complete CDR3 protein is CSAAGGTGELFF.

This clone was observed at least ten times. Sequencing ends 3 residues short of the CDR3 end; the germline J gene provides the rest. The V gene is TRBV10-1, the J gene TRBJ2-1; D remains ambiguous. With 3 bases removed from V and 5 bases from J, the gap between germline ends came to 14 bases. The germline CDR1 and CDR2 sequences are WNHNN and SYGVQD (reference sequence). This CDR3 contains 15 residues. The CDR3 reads CASSDHQVFHNEQFF. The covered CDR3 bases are TGCGCCAGCAGTGATCATCAGGTTTTCCACAATGAG.

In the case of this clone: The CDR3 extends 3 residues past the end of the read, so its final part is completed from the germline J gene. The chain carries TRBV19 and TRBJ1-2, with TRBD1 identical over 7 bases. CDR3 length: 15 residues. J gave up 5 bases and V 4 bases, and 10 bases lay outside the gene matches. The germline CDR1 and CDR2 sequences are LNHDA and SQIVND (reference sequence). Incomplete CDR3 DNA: TGTGCCAGTAGTACAAGGCAGGGGGGCCGGTATGGC. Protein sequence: CASSTRQGGRYG. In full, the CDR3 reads CASSTRQGGRYGYTF.

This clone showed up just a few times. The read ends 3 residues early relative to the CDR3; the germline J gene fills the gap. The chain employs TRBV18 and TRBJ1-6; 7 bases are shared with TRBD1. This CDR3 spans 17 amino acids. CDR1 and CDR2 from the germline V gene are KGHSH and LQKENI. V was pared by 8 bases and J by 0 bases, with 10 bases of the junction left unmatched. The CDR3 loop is CASSTGTESSYNSPLHF. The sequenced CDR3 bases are TGTGCCAGCAGCACCGGGACAGAGAGCTCCTATAATTCACCC.

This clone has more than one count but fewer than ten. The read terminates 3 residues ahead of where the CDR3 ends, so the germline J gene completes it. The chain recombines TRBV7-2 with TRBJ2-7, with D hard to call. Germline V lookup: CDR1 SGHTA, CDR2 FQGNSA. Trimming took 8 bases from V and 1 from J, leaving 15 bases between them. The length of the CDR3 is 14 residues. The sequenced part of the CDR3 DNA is TGTGCCAGCTCCCGGGTGGCTGAGTCCTACGAG. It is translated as CASSRVAESYE. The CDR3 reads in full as CASSRVAESYEQYF.

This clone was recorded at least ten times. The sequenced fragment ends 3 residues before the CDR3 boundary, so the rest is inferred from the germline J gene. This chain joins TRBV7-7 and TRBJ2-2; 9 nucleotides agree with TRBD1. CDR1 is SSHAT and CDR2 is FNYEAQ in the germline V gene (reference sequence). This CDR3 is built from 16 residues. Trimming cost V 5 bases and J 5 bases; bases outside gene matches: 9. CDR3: CASSPGQGKGTGELFF. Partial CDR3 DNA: TGTGCCAGCAGCCCCGGACAGGGGAAAGGTACCGGGGAG.

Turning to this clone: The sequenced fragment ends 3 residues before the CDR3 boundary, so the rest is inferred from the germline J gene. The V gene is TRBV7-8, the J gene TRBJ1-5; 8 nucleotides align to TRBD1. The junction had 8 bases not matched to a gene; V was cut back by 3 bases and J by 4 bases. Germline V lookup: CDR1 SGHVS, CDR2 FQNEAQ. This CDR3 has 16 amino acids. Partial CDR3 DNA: TGTGCCAGCAGCTTGGGGGGACAGGACCGTAATCAGCCC. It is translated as CASSLGGQDRNQP. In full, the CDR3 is CASSLGGQDRNQPQHF.

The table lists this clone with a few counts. The CDR3 is CASSPYMSDGYTF. The CDR3 bases that were read are TGTGCCAGCTCACCGTACATGTCAGATGGC. V is TRBV7-2 and J is TRBJ1-2; D unclear. The read stops 3 residues short of the end of the CDR3; the missing end is completed from the germline J gene. V lost 8 bases and J 6 bases, leaving 16 bases between the germline ends. Germline V lookup: CDR1 SGHTA, CDR2 FQGNSA. The CDR3 is made up of 13 amino acids.

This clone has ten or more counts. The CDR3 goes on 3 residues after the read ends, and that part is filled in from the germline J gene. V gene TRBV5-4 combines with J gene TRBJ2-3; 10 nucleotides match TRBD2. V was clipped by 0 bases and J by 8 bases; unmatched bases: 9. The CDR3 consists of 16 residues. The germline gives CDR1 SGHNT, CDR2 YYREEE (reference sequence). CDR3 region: CASSLGASGSGGTQYF. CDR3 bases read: TGTGCCAGCAGCTTGGGGGCTAGCGGGAGTGGCGGTACG.

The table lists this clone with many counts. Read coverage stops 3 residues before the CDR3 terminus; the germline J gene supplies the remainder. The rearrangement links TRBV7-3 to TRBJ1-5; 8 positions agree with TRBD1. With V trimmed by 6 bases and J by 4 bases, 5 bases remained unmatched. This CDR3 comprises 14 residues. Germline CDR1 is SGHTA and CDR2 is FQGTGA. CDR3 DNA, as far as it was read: TGTGCCAGCAGTTACCAGGGGGCTAATCAGCCC. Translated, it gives CASSYQGANQP. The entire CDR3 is CASSYQGANQPQHF.

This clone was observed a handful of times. The CDR3 DNA, read in part, is TGTGCCAGCAGCCTAGACCAAGAGACC. Protein sequence: CASSLDQET. The entire CDR3 reads CASSLDQETQYF. This chain joins TRBV7-3 and TRBJ2-5, with no clear D. Read sequence stops 3 residues before the CDR3 end, and the germline J gene provides the missing end. Germline-derived CDR1 and CDR2 are SGHTA and FQGTGA. The CDR3 is 12 residues long. V lost 5 bases to trimming and J lost 0 bases, with 4 bases between them. Full variable domain (outside the CDR3, taken from reference TRBV7-3 and TRBJ2-5): GAGVSQTPSNKVTEKGKYVELRCDPISGHTALYWYRQSLGQGPEFLIYFQGTGAADDSGLPNDRFFAVRPEGSVSTLKIQRTERGDSAVYLCASSLDQETQYFGPGTRLLVL.

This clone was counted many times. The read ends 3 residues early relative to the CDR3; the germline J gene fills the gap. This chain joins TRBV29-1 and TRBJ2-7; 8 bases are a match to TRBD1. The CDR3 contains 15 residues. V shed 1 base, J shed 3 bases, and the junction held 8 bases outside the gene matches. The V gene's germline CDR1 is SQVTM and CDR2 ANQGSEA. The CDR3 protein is CSVEASAGGSYEQYF. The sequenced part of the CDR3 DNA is TGCAGCGTTGAAGCCTCCGCAGGGGGCAGCTACGAG.

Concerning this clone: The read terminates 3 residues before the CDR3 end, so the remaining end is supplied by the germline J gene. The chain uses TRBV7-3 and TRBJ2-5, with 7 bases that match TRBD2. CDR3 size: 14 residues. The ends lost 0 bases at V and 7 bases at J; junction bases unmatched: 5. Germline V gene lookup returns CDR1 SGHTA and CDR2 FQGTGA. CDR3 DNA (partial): TGTGCCAGCAGCTTAACGGCGGGAGTGGGGACC. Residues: CASSLTAGVGT. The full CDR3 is CASSLTAGVGTQYF. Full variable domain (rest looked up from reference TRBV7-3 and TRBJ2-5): GAGVSQTPSNKVTEKGKYVELRCDPISGHTALYWYRQSLGQGPEFLIYFQGTGAADDSGLPNDRFFAVRPEGSVSTLKIQRTERGDSAVYLCASSLTAGVGTQYFGPGTRLLVL.

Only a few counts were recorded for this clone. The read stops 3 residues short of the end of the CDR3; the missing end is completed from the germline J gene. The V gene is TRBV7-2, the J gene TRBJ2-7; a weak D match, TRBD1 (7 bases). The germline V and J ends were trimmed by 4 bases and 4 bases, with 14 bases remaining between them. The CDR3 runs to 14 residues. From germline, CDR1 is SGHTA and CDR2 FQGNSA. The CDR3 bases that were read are TGTGCCAGCAGCTCCCAGGGGGGAGTTTACGAG. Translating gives CASSSQGGVYE. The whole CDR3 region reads CASSSQGGVYEQYF. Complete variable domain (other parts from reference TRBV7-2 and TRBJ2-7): GAGVSQSPSNKVTEKGKDVELRCDPISGHTALYWYRQSLGQGLEFLIYFQGNSAPDKSGLPSDRFSAERTGGSVSTLTIQRTQQEDSAVYLCASSSQGGVYEQYFGPGTRLTVT.

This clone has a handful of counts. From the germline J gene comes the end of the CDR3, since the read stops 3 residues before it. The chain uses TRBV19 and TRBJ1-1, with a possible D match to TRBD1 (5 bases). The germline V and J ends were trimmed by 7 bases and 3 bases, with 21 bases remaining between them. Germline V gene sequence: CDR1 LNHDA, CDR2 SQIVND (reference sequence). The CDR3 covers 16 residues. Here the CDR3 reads CASTPSTVGPDTEAFF. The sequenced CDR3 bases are TGTGCCAGTACCCCGTCGACAGTAGGGCCGGACACTGAA.

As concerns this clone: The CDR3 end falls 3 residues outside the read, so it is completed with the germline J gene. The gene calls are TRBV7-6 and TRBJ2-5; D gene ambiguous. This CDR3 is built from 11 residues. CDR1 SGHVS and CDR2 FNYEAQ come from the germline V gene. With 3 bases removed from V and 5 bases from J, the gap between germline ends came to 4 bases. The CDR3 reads CASSFAETQYF. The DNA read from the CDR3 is TGTGCCAGCAGCTTCGCGGAGACC.

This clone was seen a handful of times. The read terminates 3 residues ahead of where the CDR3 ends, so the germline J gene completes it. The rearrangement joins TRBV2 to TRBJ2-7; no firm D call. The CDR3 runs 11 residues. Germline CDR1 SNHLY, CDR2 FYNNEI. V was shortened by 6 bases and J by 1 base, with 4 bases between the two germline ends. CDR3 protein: CASSQSYEQYF. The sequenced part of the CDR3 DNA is TGTGCCAGCAGCCAATCCTACGAG. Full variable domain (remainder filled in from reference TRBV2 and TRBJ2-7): EPEVTQTPSHQVTQMGQEVILRCVPISNHLYFYWYRQILGQKVEFLVSFYNNEISEKSEIFDDQFSVERPDGSNFTLKIRSTKLEDSAMYFCASSQSYEQYFGPGTRLTVT.

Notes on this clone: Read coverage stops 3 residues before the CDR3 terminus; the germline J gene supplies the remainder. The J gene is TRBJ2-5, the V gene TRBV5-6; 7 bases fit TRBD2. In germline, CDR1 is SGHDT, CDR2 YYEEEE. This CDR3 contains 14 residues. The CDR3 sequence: CASSYPGLIQTQYF. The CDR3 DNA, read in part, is TGTGCCAGCAGCTACCCGGGACTAATTCAAACC.

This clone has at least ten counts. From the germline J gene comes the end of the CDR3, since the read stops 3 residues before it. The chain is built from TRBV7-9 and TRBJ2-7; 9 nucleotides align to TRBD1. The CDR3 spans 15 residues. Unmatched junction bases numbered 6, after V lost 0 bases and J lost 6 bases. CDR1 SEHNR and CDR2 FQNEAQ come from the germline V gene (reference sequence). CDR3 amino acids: CASSLANRGPAEQYF. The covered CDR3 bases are TGTGCCAGCAGCTTAGCGAACAGGGGGCCAGCCGAG.

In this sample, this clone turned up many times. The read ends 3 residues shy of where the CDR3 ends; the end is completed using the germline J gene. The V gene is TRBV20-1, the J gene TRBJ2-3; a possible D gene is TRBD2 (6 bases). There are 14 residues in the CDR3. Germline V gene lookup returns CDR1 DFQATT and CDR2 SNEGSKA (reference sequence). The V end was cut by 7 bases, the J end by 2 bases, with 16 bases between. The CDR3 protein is CSGPRAGLTDTQYF. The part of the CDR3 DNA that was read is TGCAGTGGCCCCCGGGCGGGGCTCACAGATACG.

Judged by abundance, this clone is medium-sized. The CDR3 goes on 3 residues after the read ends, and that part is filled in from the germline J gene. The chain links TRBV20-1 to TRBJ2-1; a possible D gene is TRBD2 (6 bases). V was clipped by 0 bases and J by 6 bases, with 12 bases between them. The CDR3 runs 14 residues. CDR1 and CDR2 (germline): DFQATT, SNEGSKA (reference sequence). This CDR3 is CSARDSGGFNEQFF. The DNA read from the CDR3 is TGCAGTGCTAGAGATTCTGGGGGGTTCAATGAG.

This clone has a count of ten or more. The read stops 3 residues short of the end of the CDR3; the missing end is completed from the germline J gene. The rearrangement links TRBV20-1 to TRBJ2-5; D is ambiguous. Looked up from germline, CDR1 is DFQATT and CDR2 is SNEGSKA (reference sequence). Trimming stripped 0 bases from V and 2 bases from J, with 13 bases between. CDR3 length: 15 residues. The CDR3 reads CSARDIRANQETQYF. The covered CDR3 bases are TGCAGTGCTAGAGATATCCGTGCTAATCAAGAGACC.

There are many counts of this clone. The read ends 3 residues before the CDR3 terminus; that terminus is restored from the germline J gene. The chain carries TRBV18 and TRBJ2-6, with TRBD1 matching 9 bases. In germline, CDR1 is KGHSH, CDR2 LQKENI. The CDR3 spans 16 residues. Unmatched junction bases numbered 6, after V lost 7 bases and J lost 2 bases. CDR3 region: CASYPQGAAGANVLTF. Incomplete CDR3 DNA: TGTGCCAGCTACCCACAGGGGGCGGCTGGGGCCAACGTC.

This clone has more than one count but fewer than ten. The CDR3 region is CASSPGLADNEQFF. The DNA read from the CDR3 is TGTGCCAGCAGCCCTGGACTAGCGGACAATGAG. V and J are TRBV7-3 and TRBJ2-1, with 10 bases that match TRBD2. The observed sequence ends 3 residues before the CDR3 terminus, with the missing tail filled in from the germline J gene. V shed 5 bases and J 5 bases; nucleotides not matched to a gene: 3. CDR3 length: 14 residues. Looked up from germline, CDR1 is SGHTA and CDR2 is FQGTGA.

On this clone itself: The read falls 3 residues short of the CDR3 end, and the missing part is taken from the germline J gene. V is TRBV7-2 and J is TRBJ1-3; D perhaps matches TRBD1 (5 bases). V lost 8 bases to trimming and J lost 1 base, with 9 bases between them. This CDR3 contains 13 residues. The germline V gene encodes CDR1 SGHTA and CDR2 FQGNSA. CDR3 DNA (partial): TGTGCCAGCGTTGGGGGGTCTGGAAACACC. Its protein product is CASVGGSGNT. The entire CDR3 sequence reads CASVGGSGNTIYF.

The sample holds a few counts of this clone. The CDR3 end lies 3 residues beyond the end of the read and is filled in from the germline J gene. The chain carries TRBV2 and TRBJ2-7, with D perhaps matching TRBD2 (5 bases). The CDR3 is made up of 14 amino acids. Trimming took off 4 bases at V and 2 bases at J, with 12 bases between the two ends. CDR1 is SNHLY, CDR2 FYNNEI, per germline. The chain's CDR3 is CASSARGRAYEQYF. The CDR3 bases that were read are TGTGCCAGCAGTGCCCGGGGTCGTGCCTACGAG.

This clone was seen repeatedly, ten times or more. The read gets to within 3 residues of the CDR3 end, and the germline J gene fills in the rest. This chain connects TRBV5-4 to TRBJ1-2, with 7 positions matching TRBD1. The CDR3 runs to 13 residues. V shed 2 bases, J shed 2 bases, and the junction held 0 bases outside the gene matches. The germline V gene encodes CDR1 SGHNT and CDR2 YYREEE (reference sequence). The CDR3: CASSLQGNYGYTF. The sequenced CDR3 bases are TGTGCCAGCAGCTTACAGGGGAACTATGGC.

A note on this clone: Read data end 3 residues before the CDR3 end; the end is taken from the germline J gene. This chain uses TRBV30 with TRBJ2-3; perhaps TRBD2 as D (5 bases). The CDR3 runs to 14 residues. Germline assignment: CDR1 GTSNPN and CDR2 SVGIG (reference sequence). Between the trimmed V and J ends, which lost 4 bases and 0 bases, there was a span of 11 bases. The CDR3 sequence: CAWKRWTSTDTQYF. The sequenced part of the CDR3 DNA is TGTGCCTGGAAGAGATGGACTAGCACAGATACG.

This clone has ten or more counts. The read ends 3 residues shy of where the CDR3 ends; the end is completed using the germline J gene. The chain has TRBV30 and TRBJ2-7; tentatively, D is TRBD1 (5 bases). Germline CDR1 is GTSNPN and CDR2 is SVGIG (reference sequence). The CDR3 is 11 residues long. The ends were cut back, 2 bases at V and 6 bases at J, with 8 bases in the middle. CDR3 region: CAWSRQSEQYF. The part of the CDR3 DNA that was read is TGTGCCTGGAGTAGACAGAGCGAG.

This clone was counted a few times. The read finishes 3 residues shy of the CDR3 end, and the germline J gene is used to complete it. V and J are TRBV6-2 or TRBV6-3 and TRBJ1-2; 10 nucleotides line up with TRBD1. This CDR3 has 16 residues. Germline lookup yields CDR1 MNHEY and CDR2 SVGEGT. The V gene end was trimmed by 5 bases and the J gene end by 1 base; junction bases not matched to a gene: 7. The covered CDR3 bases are TGTGCCAGCAGTCTCTCCGGGACAGGGGATAACTATGGC. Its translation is CASSLSGTGDNYG. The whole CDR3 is CASSLSGTGDNYGYTF.